The T cell receptor beta chain described here comes from a study of T cells in localized non-small cell lung cancer. Study-wide findings and caveats: Adjacent lung tissue had a median around 50 of the top 100 clones found in the tumor. Density of T cells in blood, when higher, went with longer overall survival. Uninvolved neighboring lung showed the greatest T cell clonality, exceeding tumor.

The trim removed 7 bases at V and 3 bases at J, leaving 7 bases unmatched. The CDR3 is 14 residues long. Germline V CDR1 and CDR2: SGHTA, FQGNSA. A word on this clone: The antigen is not known.

The method was immunoSEQ multiplex PCR; TCRdb's version includes in-frame clones alone and lacks a portion of them. The sample includes about 36,000 clones, roughly 87% of them seen just once. The sequencing here drew on peripheral blood, taken before any cancer treatment. J is TRBJ2-7 and V is TRBV7-2; 9 bases line up with TRBD2. The TCR sequence derives from a woman aged 40-70 years with stage I lung adenocarcinoma. CDR3 sequence: CASTKAGGSYEQYF. CDR3 DNA sequence: TGTGCCAGCACAAAAGCGGGGGGAAGCTACGAGCAGTACTTC.